This T cell receptor (beta chain) was documented in a study of T cells in Graves' hyperthyroidism and ophthalmopathy. Findings of the study overall: A model using 13 V-J features told ophthalmopathy apart from stable hyperthyroidism.

The CDR3 length is 14 residues. The ends were cut back, 5 bases at V and 3 bases at J, with 13 bases in the middle. Germline CDR1 is MDHEN and CDR2 is SYDVKM. Newly diagnosed hyperthyroidism patients aged 18 to 65 years had disease lasting under 2 months. Not enrolled were patients with uncontrolled infection, other autoimmune disease, pregnancy or lactation. Drawn at first hyperthyroidism diagnosis, the blood sample preceded any ophthalmopathy symptoms. This clonotype was detected many times. Its target is not known. Amplified TCR beta CDR3 regions derived from RNA transcripts. First-round RT-PCR of the TCR CDR3 relied on the HTBI primer set. TCRdb re-analysed the multiplex PCR reads in MiXCR, keeping a single row per CDR3 protein. The sample carries more than 350,000 distinct CDR3 sequences, roughly 17% recorded once.

This TCR was sampled from a woman under 40 with Graves' hyperthyroidism that later progressed to Graves' ophthalmopathy. Material: blood. V and J are TRBV28 and TRBJ1-2, with D perhaps matching TRBD1 (6 bases). CDR3 in amino acids: CASSPGQVDYGYTF. The CDR3 DNA reads TGTGCCAGCAGTCCGGGACAAGTTGACTATGGCTACACCTTC.